This paragraph reports one T cell receptor beta chain. This sample was taken from a study of OX40 agonist ivuxolimab in advanced cancers. Here immunoSEQ multiplex PCR was the method, and the copy in TCRdb shows in-frame clones only, minus some. The data contain over 75,000 clones, about nine tenths of them seen just once; the ten biggest clones take up 0.33%. CDR1 is SGHRS, CDR2 YFSETQ, per germline. This CDR3 is built from 13 residues. Trimming removed 3 bases at V and 4 bases at J, with 9 bases between. The sequencing here drew on CD4+ or CD8+ T cells sorted from blood, taken in a trial of the OX40 agonist ivuxolimab. This rearrangement joins TRBV5-1 to TRBJ2-3; no clear D. This clonotype was obtained from an adult with an advanced solid tumor such as melanoma, head and neck, liver or kidney cancer. CDR3 coding DNA: TGCGCCAGCAGCTCGTTTCTTTCAGATACGCAGTATTTT. Its protein is CASSSFLSDTQYF.